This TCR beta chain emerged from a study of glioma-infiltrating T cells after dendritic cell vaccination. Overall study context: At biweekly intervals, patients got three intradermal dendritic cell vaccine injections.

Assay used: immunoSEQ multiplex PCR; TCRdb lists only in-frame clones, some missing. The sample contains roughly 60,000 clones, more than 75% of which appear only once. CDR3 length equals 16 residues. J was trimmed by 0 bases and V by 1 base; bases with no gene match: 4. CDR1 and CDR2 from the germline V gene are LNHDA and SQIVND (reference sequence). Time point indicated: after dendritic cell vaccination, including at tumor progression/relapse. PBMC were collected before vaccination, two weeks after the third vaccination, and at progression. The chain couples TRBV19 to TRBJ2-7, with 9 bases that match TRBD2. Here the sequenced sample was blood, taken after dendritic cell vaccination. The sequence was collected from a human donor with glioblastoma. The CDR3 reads CASSIGLAAASYEQYF. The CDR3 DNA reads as TGTGCCAGTAGTATAGGACTAGCGGCGGCCTCCTACGAGCAGTACTTC.